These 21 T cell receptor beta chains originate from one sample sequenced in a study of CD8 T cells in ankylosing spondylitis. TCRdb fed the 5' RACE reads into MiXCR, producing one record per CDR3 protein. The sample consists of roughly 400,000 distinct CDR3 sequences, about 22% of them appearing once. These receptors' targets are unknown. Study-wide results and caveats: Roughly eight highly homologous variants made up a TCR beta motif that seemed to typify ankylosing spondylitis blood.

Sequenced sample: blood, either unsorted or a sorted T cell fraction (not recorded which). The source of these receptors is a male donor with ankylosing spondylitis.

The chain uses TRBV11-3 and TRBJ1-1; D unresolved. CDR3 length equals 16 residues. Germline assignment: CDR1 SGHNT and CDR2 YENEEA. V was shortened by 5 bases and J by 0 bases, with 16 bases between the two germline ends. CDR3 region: CASSPSTGRMNTEAFF. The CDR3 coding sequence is TGTGCCAGCAGCCCCTCCACCGGGAGAATGAACACTGAAGCTTTCTTT. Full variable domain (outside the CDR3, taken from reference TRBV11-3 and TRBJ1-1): EAGVVQSPRYKIIEKKQPVAFWCNPISGHNTLYWYLQNLGQGPELLIRYENEEAVDDSQLPKDRFSAERLKGVDSTLKIQPAELGDSAVYLCASSPSTGRMNTEAFFGQGTRLTVV.

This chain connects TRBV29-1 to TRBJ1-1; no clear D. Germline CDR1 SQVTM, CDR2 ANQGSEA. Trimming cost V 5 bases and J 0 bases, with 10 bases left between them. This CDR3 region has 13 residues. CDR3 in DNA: TGCAGCGTTCAGTGGGCCATGAACACTGAAGCTTTCTTT. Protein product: CSVQWAMNTEAFF. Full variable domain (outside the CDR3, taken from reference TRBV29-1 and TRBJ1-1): SAVISQKPSRDICQRGTSLTIQCQVDSQVTMMFWYRQQPGQSLTLIATANQGSEATYESGFVIDKFPISRPNLTFSTLTVSNMSPEDSSIYLCSVQWAMNTEAFFGQGTRLTVV.

The CDR3 bases are TGTGCCAGCAGCTTTTCGTCTAGCGGGAGGACGGAGACCCAGTACTTC. Its protein is CASSFSSSGRTETQYF. The rearrangement joins TRBV7-9 to TRBJ2-5; 11 positions agree with TRBD2. V lost 3 bases and J lost 5; bases outside the gene matches: 8. The CDR3 runs 16 residues. In germline, CDR1 is SEHNR, CDR2 FQNEAQ (reference sequence).

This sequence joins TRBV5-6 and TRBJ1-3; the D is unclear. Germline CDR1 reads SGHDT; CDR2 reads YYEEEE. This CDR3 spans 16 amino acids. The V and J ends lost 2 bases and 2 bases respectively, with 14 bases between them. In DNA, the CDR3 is TGTGCCAGCAGCTTTTTTGCCCCCCGAACTGGAAACACCATATATTTT. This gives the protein CASSFFAPRTGNTIYF. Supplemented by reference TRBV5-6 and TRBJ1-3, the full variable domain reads DAGVTQSPTHLIKTRGQQVTLRCSPKSGHDTVSWYQQALGQGPQFIFQYYEEEERQRGNFPDRFSGHQFPNYSSELNVNALLLGDSALYLCASSFFAPRTGNTIYFGEGSWLTVV.

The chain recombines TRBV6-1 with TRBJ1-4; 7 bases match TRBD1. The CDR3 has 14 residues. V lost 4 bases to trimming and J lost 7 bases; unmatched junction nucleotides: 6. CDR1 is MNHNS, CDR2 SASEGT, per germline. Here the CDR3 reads CASSVDRVGEKLFF. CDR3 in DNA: TGTGCCAGCAGTGTCGACAGGGTGGGTGAAAAACTGTTTTTT.

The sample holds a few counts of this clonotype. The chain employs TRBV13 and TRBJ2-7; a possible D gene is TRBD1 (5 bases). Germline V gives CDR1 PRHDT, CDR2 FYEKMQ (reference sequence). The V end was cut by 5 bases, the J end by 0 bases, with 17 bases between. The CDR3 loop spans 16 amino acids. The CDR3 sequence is CASSPPQGTYSYEQYF. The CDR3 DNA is TGTGCCAGCAGCCCTCCCCAGGGCACCTACTCCTACGAGCAGTACTTC.

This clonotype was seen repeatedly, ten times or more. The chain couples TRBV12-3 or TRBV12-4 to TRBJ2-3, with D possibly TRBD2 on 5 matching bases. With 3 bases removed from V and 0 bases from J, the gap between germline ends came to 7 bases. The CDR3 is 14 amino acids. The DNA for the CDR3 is TGTGCCAGCAGTTTCGGAGGTAGCACAGATACGCAGTATTTT. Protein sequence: CASSFGGSTDTQYF.

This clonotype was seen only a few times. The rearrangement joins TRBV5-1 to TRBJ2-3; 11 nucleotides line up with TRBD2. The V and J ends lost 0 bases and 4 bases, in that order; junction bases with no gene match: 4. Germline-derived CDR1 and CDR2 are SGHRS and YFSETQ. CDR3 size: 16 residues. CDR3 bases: TGCGCCAGCAGCTTGGAACTAGCGGGAGTTTCAGATACGCAGTATTTT. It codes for CASSLELAGVSDTQYF.

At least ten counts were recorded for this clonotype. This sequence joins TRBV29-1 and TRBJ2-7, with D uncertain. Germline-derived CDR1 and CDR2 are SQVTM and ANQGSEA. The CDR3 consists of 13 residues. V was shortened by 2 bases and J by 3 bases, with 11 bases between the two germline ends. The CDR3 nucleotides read TGCAGCGTTGAACTAAACGGCGGCTACGAGCAGTACTTC. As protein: CSVELNGGYEQYF.

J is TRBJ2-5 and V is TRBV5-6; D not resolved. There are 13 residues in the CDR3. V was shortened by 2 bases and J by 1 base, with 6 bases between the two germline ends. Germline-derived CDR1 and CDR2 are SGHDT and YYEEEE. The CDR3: CASSFNVQETQYF. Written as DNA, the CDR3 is TGTGCCAGCAGCTTTAACGTCCAAGAGACCCAGTACTTC.

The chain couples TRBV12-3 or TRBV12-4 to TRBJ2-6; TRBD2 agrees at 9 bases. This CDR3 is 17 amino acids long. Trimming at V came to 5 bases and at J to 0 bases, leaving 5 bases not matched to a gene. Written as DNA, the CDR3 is TGTGCCAGCAGTCCGGGACTAGCCTACTCTGGGGCCAACGTCCTGACTTTC. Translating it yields CASSPGLAYSGANVLTF.

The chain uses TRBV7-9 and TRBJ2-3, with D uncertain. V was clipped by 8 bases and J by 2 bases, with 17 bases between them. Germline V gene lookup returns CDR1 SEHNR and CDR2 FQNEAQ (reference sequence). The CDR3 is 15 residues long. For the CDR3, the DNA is TGTGCCAGCCTCGGTACGAACTACTTCACAGATACGCAGTATTTT. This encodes CASLGTNYFTDTQYF.

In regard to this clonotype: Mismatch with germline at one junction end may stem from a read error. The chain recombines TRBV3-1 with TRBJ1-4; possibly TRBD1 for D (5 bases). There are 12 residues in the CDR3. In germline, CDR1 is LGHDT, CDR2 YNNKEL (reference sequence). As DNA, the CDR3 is TGTGCCAGCAGCCAAGACGGTTGGACACCGATTTTT. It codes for CASSQDGWTPIF. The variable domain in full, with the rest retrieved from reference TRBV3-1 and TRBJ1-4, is DTAVSQTPKYLVTQMGNDKSIKCEQNLGHDTMYWYKQDSKKFLKIMFSYNNKELIINETVPNRFSPKSPDKAHLNLHINSLELGDSAVYFCASSQDGWTPIFGSGTQLSVL.

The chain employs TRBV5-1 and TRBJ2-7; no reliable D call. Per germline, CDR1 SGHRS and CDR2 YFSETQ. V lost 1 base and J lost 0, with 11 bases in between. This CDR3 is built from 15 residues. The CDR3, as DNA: TGCGCCAGCAGCTTGCTTCTCTCATTCTCCTACGAGCAGTACTTC. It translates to CASSLLLSFSYEQYF.

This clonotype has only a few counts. CDR3 nucleotides: TGCGCCAGTAAAGTCCTTCAGGGACCCTCCTACGAGCAGTACTTC. Its translation is CASKVLQGPSYEQYF. The chain recombines TRBV5-1 with TRBJ2-7; either TRBD1 or TRBD2 may fit D (5 bases each). V lost 8 bases and J 0 bases, leaving 18 bases between the germline ends. Germline CDR1 is SGHRS and CDR2 is YFSETQ. CDR3 size: 15 residues.

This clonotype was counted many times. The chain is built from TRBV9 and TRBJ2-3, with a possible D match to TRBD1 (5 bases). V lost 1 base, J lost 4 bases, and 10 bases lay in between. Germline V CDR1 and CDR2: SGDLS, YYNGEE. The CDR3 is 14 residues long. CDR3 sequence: CASSVRQGSDTQYF. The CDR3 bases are TGTGCCAGCAGCGTAAGGCAGGGATCAGATACGCAGTATTTT.

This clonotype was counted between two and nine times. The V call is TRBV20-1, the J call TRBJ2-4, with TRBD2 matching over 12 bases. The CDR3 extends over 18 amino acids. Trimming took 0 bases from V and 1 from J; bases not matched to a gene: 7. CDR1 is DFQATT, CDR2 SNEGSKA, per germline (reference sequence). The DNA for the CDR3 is TGCAGTGCTAGAGAGGCTAGCGGGAGGGCCATGGCCAAAAACATTCAGTACTTC. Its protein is CSAREASGRAMAKNIQYF.

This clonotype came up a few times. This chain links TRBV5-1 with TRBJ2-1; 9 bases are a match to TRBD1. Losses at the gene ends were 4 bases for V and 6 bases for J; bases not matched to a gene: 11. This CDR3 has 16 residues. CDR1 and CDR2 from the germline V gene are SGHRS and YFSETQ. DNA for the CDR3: TGCGCCAGCAGCGCGTTCCCTGGGACAGGGTTCAATGAGCAGTTCTTC. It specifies CASSAFPGTGFNEQFF.

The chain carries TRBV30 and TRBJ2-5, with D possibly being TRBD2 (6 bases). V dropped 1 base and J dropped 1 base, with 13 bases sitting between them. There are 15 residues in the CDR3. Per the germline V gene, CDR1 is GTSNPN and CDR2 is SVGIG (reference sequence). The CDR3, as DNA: TGTGCCTGGAGTGAGTTGGGGGGAATCCAAGAGACCCAGTACTTC. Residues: CAWSELGGIQETQYF.

The CDR3 region is CASSLDLVRTGELFF. CDR3 coding DNA: TGCGCCAGCAGCTTGGACCTAGTTAGGACCGGGGAGCTGTTTTTT. The chain has TRBV5-1 and TRBJ2-2; D gene uncertain. Trimming removed 0 bases from V and 5 bases from J, with 11 bases in between. From germline, CDR1 is SGHRS and CDR2 YFSETQ. The CDR3 spans 15 residues.

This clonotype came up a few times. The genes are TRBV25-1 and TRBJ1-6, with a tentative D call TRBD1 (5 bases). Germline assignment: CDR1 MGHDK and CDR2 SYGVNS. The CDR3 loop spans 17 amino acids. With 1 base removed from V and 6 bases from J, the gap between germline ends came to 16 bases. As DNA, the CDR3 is TGTGCCAGCAGTGAATTCGGGAAGGGACTGGTTAATTCACCCCTCCACTTT. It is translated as CASSEFGKGLVNSPLHF. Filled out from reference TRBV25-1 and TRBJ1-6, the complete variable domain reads EADIYQTPRYLVIGTGKKITLECSQTMGHDKMYWYQQDPGMELHLIHYSYGVNSTEKGDLSSESTVSRIRTEHFPLTLESARPSHTSQYLCASSEFGKGLVNSPLHFGNGTRLTVT.